These 11 T cell receptor beta chains share one sample of origin, sequenced in a study of control samples from healthy donors and cancer patients. Generated by immunoSEQ multiplex PCR, the TCRdb table keeps only in-frame clones and is missing some. The sample gives 95,000 to 150,000 clones, 87% of which show up once; 1.5% to 2% is in the top ten. The sample comprised blood. The receptors come from a man between 18 and 35 years old in good health.

This chain joins TRBV6-5 and TRBJ2-7; perhaps TRBD1 as D (6 bases). The length of the CDR3 is 15 residues. The germline gives CDR1 MNHEY, CDR2 SVGAGI. V shed 6 bases and J shed 8 bases, with 23 bases lying between them. This chain's CDR3 is CASRLQVDSSLQQYF. In nucleotides, the CDR3 is TGTGCCAGCAGGCTCCAGGTGGACAGCTCCCTCCAGCAGTACTTC.

This chain connects TRBV18 to TRBJ2-7; 14 positions match TRBD2. Germline trimming cut 3 bases from V and 4 bases from J; bases unmatched to any gene: 2. Germline assignment: CDR1 KGHSH and CDR2 LQKENI. The CDR3 has 15 residues. CDR3 in DNA: TGTGCCAGCTCACCCCGACTAGCGGGAGGGTACGAGCAGTACTTC. It encodes CASSPRLAGGYEQYF.

The CDR3, as DNA: TGTGCCAGCAGCTCCATCACAGCAACTAATGAAAAACTGTTTTTT. It encodes CASSSITATNEKLFF. The chain has TRBV7-9 and TRBJ1-4, with D unclear. V was cut by 4 bases and J by 0 bases, with 9 bases left in between. This CDR3 contains 15 residues. Germline V lookup: CDR1 SEHNR, CDR2 FQNEAQ (reference sequence).

This chain joins TRBV27 and TRBJ2-1; 8 positions match TRBD1. Germline V lookup: CDR1 MNHEY, CDR2 SMNVEV (reference sequence). CDR3 size: 13 residues. With V trimmed by 2 bases and J by 6 bases, 0 bases remained unmatched. Written as DNA, the CDR3 is TGTGCCAGCAGTTTACAGGGGGCCAATGAGCAGTTCTTC. This sequence encodes CASSLQGANEQFF.

The gene calls are TRBV11-3 and TRBJ2-1; TRBD1 or TRBD2 may be the D gene (5 bases each). The CDR3 runs to 15 residues. Per the germline V gene, CDR1 is SGHNT and CDR2 is YENEEA. Trimming stripped 5 bases from V and 2 bases from J, with 13 bases between. The CDR3 protein is CASSPTAEPYNEQFF. As DNA, the CDR3 is TGTGCCAGCAGCCCGACAGCGGAGCCCTACAATGAGCAGTTCTTC.

V is TRBV3-1 (or the pseudogene TRBV3-2) and J is TRBJ2-3; 8 bases match TRBD2. Germline V gene sequence: CDR1 LGHDT, CDR2 YNNKEL (reference sequence). Trimming removed 4 bases from V and 4 bases from J; junction bases left unmatched: 13. This CDR3 has 17 amino acids. The CDR3 loop reads CASSLQTSVLTADTQYF. The CDR3 region has the DNA TGTGCCAGCAGCCTACAGACTAGCGTGTTAACCGCAGATACGCAGTATTTT.

The chain combines TRBV6-5 with TRBJ2-5; 8 nucleotides line up with TRBD2. Trimming cost V 10 bases and J 1 base; bases outside gene matches: 11. Germline lookup yields CDR1 MNHEY and CDR2 SVGAGI. The CDR3 sequence is 15 residues long. The CDR3 bases are TGTGCCATTCTTAGCTGGCGGGAGGCCCAAGAGACCCAGTACTTC. Its translation is CAILSWREAQETQYF.

The genes are TRBV10-3 and TRBJ1-1, with 7 bases lining up with TRBD1. CDR3 length: 14 amino acids. Germline V lookup: CDR1 ENHRY, CDR2 SYGVKD. The J segment lost 0 bases and the V segment lost 5 bases, leaving 3 bases of the junction unmatched. The CDR3 here is CAISRGQMNTEAFF. CDR3 nucleotide sequence: TGTGCCATCAGTAGGGGACAGATGAACACTGAAGCTTTCTTT.

The sample holds a few counts of this clone. The chain combines TRBV27 with TRBJ1-5; perhaps TRBD1 as D (5 bases). Germline V lookup: CDR1 MNHEY, CDR2 SMNVEV (reference sequence). This CDR3 has 15 residues. V gave up 8 bases and J gave up 3 bases, with 17 bases separating them. CDR3 DNA: TGTGCCAGCTCCGGCGGGGCGACCTTCAATCAGCCCCAGCATTTT. Translated, it gives CASSGGATFNQPQHF.

The V and J genes are TRBV7-2 and TRBJ1-1, with D unresolved. Trimming shortened V by 1 base and J by 7 bases, and 16 bases separated the two germline ends. Germline loops: CDR1 SGHTA, CDR2 FQGNSA. The CDR3 is 15 residues long. The CDR3 protein is CASSLEFRWLGEAFF. As DNA, the CDR3 is TGTGCCAGCAGCTTAGAATTTCGGTGGTTGGGTGAAGCTTTCTTT.

The CDR3 region is CASSSLAQGTEAFF. DNA of the CDR3: TGTGCCAGCAGTTCTTTGGCCCAGGGAACTGAAGCTTTCTTT. The chain employs TRBV6-5 and TRBJ1-1, with D tentatively TRBD1 (5 bases). This CDR3 has 14 amino acids. CDR1 MNHEY and CDR2 SVGAGI come from the germline V gene. V was clipped by 4 bases and J by 5 bases, with 14 bases between them.